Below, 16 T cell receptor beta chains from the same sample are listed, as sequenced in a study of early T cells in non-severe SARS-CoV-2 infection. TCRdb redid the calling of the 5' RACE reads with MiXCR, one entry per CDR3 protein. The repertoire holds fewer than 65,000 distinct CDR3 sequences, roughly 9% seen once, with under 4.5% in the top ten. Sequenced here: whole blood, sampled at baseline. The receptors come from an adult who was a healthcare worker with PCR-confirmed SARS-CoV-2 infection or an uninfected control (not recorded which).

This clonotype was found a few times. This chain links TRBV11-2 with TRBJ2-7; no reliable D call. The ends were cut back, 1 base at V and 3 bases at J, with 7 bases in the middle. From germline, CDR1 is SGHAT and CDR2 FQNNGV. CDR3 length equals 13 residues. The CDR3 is CASSLAAGYEQYF. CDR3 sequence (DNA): TGTGCCAGCAGCTTAGCGGCAGGCTACGAGCAGTACTTC.

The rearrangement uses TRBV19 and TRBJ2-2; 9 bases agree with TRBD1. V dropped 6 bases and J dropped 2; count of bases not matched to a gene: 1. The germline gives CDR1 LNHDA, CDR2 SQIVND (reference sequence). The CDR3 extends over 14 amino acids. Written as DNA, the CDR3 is TGTGCCAGTAGGGGACAGGGAAACACCGGGGAGCTGTTTTTT. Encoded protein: CASRGQGNTGELFF.

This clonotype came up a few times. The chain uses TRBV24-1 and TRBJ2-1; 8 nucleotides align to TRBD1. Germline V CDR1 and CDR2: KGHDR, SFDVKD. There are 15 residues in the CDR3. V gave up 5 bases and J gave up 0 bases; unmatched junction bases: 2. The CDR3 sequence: CATSGTGGSYNEQFF. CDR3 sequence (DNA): TGTGCCACCAGTGGTACAGGGGGCTCCTACAATGAGCAGTTCTTC.

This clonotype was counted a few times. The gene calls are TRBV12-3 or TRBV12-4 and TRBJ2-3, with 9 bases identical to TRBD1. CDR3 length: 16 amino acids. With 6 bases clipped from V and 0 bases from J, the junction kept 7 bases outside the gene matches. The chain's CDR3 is CASRGGTGPSTDTQYF. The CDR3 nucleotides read TGTGCCAGCAGGGGGGGGACAGGGCCTAGCACAGATACGCAGTATTTT.

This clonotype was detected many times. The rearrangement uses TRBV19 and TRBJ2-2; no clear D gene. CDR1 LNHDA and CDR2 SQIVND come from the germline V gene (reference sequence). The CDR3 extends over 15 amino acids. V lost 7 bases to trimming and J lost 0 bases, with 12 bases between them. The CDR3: CASTHRNTNTGELFF. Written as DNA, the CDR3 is TGTGCCAGTACCCATCGAAACACGAACACCGGGGAGCTGTTTTTT.

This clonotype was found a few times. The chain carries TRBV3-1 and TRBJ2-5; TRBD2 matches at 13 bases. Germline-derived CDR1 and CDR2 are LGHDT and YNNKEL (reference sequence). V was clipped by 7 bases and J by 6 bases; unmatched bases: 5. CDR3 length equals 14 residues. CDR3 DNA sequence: TGTGCCAGCACGGGGACTAGCGGGGCAAAGACCCAGTACTTC. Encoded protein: CASTGTSGAKTQYF.

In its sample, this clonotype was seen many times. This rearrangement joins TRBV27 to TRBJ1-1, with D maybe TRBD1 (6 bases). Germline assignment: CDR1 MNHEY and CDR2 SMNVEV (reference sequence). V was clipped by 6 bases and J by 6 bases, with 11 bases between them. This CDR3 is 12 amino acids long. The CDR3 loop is CASRGEGAEAFF. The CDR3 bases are TGTGCCAGCAGGGGGGAGGGGGCTGAAGCTTTCTTT.

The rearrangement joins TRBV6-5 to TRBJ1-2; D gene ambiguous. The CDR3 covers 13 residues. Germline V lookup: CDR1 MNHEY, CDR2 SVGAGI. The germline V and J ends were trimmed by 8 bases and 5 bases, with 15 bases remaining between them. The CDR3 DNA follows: TGTGCCAGCCCCGCGAACTGCTTTTATGGCTACACCTTC. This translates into CASPANCFYGYTF.

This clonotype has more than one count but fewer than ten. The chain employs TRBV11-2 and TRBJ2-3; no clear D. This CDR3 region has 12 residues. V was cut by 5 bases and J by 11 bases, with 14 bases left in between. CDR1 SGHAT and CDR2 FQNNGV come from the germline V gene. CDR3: CASSLDPPGQYF. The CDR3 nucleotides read TGTGCCAGCAGCCTTGACCCTCCTGGGCAGTATTTT.

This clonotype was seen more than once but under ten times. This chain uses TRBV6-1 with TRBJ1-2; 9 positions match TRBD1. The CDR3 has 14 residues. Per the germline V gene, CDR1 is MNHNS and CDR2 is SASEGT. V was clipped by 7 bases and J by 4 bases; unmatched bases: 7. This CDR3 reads CASIPGQGSYGYTF. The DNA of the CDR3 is TGTGCCAGCATTCCGGGACAGGGTAGCTATGGCTACACCTTC.

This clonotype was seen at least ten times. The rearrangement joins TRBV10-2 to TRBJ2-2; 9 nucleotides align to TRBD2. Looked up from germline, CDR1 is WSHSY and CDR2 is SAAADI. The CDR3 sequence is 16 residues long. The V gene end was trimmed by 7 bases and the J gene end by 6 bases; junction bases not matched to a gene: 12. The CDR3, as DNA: TGCGCCAGCAACCTGGGGACTAGCAGAGGGCCCGGGGAGCTGTTTTTT. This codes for CASNLGTSRGPGELFF.

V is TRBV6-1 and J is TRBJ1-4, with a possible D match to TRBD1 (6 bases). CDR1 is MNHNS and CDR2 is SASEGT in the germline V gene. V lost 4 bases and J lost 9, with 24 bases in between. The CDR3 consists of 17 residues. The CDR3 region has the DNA TGTGCCAGCAGTGCGACAAGGGACACCCGAGGGAGTCAAAAACTGTTTTTT. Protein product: CASSATRDTRGSQKLFF.

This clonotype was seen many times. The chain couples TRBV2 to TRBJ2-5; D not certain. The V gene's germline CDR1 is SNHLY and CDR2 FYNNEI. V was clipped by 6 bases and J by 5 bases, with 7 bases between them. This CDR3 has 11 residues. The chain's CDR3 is CASREKETQYF. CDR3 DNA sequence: TGTGCCAGCAGGGAGAAGGAGACCCAGTACTTC.

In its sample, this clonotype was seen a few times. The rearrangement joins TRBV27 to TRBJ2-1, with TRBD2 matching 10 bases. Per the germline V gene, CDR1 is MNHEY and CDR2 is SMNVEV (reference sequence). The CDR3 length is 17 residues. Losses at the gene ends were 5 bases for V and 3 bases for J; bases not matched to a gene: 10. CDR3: CASSPERLAGDYNEQFF. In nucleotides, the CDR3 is TGTGCCAGCAGTCCAGAGAGGCTAGCGGGAGACTACAATGAGCAGTTCTTC.

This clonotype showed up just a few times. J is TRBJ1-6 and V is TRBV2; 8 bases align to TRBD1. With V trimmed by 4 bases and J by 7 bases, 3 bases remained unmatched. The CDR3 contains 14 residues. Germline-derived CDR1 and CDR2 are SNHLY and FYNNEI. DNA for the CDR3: TGTGCCAGCAGTGGACAGGGGAACAATTCACCCCTCCACTTT. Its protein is CASSGQGNNSPLHF. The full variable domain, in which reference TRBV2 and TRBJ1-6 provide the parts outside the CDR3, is EPEVTQTPSHQVTQMGQEVILRCVPISNHLYFYWYRQILGQKVEFLVSFYNNEISEKSEIFDDQFSVERPDGSNFTLKIRSTKLEDSAMYFCASSGQGNNSPLHFGNGTRLTVT.

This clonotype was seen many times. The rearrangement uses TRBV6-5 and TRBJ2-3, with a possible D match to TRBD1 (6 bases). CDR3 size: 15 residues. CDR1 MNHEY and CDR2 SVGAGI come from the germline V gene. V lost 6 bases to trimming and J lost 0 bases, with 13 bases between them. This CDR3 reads CASSPQGTSTDTQYF. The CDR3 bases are TGTGCCAGCAGCCCTCAGGGGACGAGCACAGATACGCAGTATTTT.